The rows below give T cell receptor beta chains drawn from one sample of a study of graft-versus-host responses after intestinal transplantation. Generated by immunoSEQ multiplex PCR, the TCRdb table keeps only in-frame clones and is missing some. The profile shows more than 100,000 clones, under 95% of them singletons. Their antigens are not known. The sequencing used unstimulated CD8+ T cells sorted from spleen or lymph node cells, collected before intestinal transplant. The receptors come from a human donor who received an intestinal transplant. CDR3s include the opening cysteine and the closing phenylalanine or tryptophan. A D gene is named only where the DNA matches it firmly.

D gene	J gene	V gene	CDR3 protein
-	TRBJ2-7	TRBV11-2	CASSLVGRGISYEQYF
-	TRBJ1-2	TRBV13	CASSSWRARSSSYGYTF
-	TRBJ1-3	TRBV4-1	CASSPEISGNTIYF
-	TRBJ2-5	TRBV2	CASEGSLETQYF
-	TRBJ1-4	TRBV4-2	CASSQTRGNRIGIRDEKLFF
-	TRBJ1-3	TRBV19	CASSMIRISGNTIYF
TRBD1	TRBJ2-7	TRBV6-1	CASSEGDRTYEQYF
-	TRBJ2-1	TRBV27	CASSFSEGAYNEQFF
-	TRBJ1-1	TRBV7-9	CASSLGGGRAEAFF
-	TRBJ1-1	TRBV4-1	CASSLPPGNTEAFF
TRBD1	TRBJ1-5	TRBV27	CASSLSGQSNQPQHF
-	TRBJ2-5	TRBV19	CASSIKDPPQETQYF
-	TRBJ2-2	TRBV6-5	CASSYQKGGTGELFF
-	TRBJ1-3	TRBV7-8	CASSLNGHGSGNTIYF
-	TRBJ2-3	TRBV12-5	CASGLIGHTDTQYF
-	TRBJ2-1	TRBV9	CASGSDNEQFF
TRBD1	TRBJ1-1	TRBV6-6	CASEYSFGTGDTEAFF
-	TRBJ1-1	TRBV19	CASSLNTEAFF
-	TRBJ2-1	TRBV7-9	CASSPRGAGPSYNEQFF
-	TRBJ2-7	TRBV11-2	CASSLDVPVEQYF
-	TRBJ1-1	TRBV5-1	CASSSTGANTEAFF
TRBD1	TRBJ2-7	TRBV2	CASSGREGQFLHEQYF
-	TRBJ2-3	TRBV15	CATSRDRGPRPDTDTQYF
-	TRBJ1-5	TRBV14	CASSPDRDNYGRPQHF
-	TRBJ2-1	TRBV6-1	CASSPTGSPYNEQFF
-	TRBJ1-2	TRBV21-1	CASSKDGWYGYTF
-	TRBJ1-1	TRBV2	CASGKGANTEAFF
TRBD2	TRBJ2-7	TRBV13	CASSFGSGDPYEQYF
TRBD1	TRBJ1-2	TRBV27	CASSAGQALYGYTF
TRBD1	TRBJ1-4	TRBV29-1	CSAAPVDREGEKLFF